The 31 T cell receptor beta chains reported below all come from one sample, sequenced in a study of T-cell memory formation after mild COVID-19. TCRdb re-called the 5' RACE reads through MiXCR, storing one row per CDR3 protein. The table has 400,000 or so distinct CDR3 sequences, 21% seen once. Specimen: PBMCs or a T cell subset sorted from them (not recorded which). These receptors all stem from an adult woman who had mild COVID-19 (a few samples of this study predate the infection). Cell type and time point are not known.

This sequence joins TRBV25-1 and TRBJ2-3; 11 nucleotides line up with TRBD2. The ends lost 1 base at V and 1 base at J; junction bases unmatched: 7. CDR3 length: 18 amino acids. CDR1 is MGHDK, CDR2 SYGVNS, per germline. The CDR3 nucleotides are TGTGCCAGCAGTGAATCGGCGTTAGCGGGAGGGCGCACAGATACGCAGTATTTT. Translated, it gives CASSESALAGGRTDTQYF. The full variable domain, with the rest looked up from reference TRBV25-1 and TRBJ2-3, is EADIYQTPRYLVIGTGKKITLECSQTMGHDKMYWYQQDPGMELHLIHYSYGVNSTEKGDLSSESTVSRIRTEHFPLTLESARPSHTSQYLCASSESALAGGRTDTQYFGPGTRLTVL.

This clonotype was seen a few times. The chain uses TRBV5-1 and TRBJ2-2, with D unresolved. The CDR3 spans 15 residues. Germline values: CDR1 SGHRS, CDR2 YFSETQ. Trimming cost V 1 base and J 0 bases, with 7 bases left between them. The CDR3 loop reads CASSLMKSNTGELFF. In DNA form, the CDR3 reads TGCGCCAGCAGCTTGATGAAGTCGAACACCGGGGAGCTGTTTTTT.

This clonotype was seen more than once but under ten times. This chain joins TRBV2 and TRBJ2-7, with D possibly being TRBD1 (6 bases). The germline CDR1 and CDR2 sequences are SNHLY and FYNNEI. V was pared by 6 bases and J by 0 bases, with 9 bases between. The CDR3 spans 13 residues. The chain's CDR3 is CASRAGDSYEQYF. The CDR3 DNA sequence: TGTGCCAGCAGGGCAGGGGACTCCTACGAGCAGTACTTC.

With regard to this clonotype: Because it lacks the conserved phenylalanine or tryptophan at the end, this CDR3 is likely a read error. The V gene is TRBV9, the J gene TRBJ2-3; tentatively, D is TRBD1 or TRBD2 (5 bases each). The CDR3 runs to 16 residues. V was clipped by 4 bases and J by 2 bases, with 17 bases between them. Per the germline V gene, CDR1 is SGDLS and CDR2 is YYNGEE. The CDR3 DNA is TGTGCCAGCAGCCCACAGGCGGGCCCGTCCACAGATACGCAGTATTCT. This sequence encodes CASSPQAGPSTDTQYS.

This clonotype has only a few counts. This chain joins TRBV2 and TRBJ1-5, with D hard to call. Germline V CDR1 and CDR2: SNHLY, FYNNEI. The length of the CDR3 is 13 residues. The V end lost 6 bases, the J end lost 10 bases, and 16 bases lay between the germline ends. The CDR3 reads CASSASNPQPQHF. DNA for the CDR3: TGTGCCAGCAGCGCCAGTAACCCCCAACCCCAGCATTTT.

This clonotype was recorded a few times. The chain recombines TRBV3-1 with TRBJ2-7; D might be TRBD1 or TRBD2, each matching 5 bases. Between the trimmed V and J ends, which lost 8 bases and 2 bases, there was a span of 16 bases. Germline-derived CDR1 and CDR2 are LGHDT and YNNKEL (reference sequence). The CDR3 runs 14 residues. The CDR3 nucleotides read TGTGCCAGCTCAACCTATGAGGGACCCTACGAGCAGTACTTC. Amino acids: CASSTYEGPYEQYF.

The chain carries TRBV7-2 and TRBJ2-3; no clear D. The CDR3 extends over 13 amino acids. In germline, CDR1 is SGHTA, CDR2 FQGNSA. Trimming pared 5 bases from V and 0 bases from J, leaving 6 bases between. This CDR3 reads CASSIPSTDTQYF. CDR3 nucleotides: TGTGCCAGCAGCATACCTAGCACAGATACGCAGTATTTT.

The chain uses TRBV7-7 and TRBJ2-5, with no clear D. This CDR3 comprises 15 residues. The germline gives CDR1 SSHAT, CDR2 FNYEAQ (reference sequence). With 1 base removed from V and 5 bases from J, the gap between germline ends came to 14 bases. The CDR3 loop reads CASSLGAALRETQYF. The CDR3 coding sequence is TGTGCCAGCAGCTTAGGGGCTGCCCTGAGGGAGACCCAGTACTTC.

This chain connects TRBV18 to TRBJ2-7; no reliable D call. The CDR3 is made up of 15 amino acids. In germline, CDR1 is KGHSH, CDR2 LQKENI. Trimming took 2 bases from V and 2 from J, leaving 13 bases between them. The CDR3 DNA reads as TGTGCCAGCTCACCAGAATCCCAAGCCCCCTACGAGCAGTACTTC. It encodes CASSPESQAPYEQYF. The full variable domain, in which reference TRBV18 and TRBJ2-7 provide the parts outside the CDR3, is NAGVMQNPRHLVRRRGQEARLRCSPMKGHSHVYWYRQLPEEGLKFMVYLQKENIIDESGMPKERFSAEFPKEGPSILRIQQVVRGDSAAYFCASSPESQAPYEQYFGPGTRLTVT.

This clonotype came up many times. CDR3 sequence reads: CASSHMARGTKNIQYF. For the CDR3, the DNA is TGTGCCAGCAGCCATATGGCTCGGGGGACCAAAAACATTCAGTACTTC. The rearrangement uses TRBV6-5 and TRBJ2-4; TRBD2 might be the D (6 bases). V was cut by 6 bases and J by 2 bases, with 17 bases left in between. The germline gives CDR1 MNHEY, CDR2 SVGAGI. This CDR3 contains 16 residues.

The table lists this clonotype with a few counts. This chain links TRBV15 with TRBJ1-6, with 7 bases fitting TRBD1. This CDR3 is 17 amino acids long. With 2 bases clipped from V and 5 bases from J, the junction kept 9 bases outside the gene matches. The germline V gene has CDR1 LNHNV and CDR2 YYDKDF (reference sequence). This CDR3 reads CATSRIQGTIHNSPLHF. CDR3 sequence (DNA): TGTGCCACCAGCAGAATACAGGGGACAATACATAATTCACCCCTCCACTTT.

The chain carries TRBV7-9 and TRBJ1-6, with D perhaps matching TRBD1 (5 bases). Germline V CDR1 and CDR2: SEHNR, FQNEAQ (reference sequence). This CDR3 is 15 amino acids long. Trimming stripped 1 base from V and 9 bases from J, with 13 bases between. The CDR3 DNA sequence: TGTGCCAGCAGCTTAGGTGGGGCCGTAGCTTCACCCCTCCACTTT. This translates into CASSLGGAVASPLHF.

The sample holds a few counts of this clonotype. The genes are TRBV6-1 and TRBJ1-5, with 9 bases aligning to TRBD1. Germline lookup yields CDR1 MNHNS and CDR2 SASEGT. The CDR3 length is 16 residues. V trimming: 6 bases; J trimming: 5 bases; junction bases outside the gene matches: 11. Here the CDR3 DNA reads TGTGCCAGCAGACCAGAGGGACAGGGCGCTTATCAGCCCCAGCATTTT. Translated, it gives CASRPEGQGAYQPQHF.

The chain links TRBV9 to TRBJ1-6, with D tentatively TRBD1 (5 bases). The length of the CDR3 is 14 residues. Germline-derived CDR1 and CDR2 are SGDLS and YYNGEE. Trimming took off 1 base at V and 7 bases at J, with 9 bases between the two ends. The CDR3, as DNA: TGTGCCAGCAGCGTACAGGGCGGGAATTCACCCCTCCACTTT. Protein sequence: CASSVQGGNSPLHF.

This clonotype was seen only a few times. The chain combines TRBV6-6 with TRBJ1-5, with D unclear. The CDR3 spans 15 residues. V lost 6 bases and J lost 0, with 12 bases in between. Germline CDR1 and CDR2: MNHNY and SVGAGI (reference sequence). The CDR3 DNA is TGTGCCAGCAGCCCCGGAAGCCTTAGCAATCAGCCCCAGCATTTT. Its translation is CASSPGSLSNQPQHF.

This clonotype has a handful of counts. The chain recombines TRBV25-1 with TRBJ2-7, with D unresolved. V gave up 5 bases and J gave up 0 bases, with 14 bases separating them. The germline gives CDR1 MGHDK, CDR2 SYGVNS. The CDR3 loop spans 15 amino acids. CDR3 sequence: CASSLATVSSYEQYF. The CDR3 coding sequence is TGTGCCAGCAGTTTGGCAACCGTGAGCTCCTACGAGCAGTACTTC.

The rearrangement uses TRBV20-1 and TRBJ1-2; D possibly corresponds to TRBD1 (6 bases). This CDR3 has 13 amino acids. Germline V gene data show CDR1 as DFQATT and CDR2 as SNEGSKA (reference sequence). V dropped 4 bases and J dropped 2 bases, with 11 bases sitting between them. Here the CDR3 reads CSATDRGNYGYTF. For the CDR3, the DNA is TGCAGTGCTACGGACAGAGGAAACTATGGCTACACCTTC.

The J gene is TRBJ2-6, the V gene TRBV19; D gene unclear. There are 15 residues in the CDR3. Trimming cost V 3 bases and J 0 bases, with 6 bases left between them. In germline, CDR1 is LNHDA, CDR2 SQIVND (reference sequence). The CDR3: CASSMMGSGANVLTF. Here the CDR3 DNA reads TGTGCCAGTAGTATGATGGGCTCTGGGGCCAACGTCCTGACTTTC.

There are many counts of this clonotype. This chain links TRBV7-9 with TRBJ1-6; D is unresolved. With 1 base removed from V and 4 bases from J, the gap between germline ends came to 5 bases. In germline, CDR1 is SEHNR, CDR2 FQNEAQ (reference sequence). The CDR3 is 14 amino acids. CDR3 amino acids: CASSLEQYNSPLHF. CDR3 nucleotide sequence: TGTGCCAGCAGCTTAGAACAGTATAATTCACCCCTCCACTTT. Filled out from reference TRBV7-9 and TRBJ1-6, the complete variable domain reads DTGVSQNPRHKITKRGQNVTFRCDPISEHNRLYWYRQTLGQGPEFLTYFQNEAQLEKSRLLSDRFSAERPKGSFSTLEIQRTEQGDSAMYLCASSLEQYNSPLHFGNGTRLTVT.

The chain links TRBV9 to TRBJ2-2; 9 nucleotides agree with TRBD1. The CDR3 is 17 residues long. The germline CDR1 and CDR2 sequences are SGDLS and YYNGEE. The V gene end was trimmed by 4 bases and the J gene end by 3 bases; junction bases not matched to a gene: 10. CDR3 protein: CASSRPGQGIDTGELFF. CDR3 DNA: TGTGCCAGCAGCAGACCGGGACAGGGAATCGACACCGGGGAGCTGTTTTTT.

This chain's CDR3 is CASSFSTNTGELFF. The CDR3 bases are TGTGCCAGCAGTTTTTCCACCAACACCGGGGAGCTGTTTTTT. The J gene is TRBJ2-2, the V gene TRBV12-3 or TRBV12-4, with D unclear. The CDR3 runs to 14 residues. Trimming shortened V by 3 bases and J by 2 bases, and 7 bases separated the two germline ends.

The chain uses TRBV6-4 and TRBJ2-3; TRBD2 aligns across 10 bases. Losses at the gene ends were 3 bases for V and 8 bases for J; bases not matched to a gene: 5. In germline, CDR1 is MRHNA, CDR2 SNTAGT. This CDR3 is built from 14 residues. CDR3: CASSEAGGRGTQYF. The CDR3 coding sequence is TGTGCCAGCAGTGAAGCGGGAGGGAGAGGTACGCAGTATTTT.

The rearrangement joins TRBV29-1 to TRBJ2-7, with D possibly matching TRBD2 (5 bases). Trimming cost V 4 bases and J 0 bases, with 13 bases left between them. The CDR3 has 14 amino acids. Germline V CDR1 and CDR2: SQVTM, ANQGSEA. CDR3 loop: CSVGETTNSYEQYF. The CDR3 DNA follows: TGCAGCGTTGGGGAGACAACGAACTCCTACGAGCAGTACTTC.

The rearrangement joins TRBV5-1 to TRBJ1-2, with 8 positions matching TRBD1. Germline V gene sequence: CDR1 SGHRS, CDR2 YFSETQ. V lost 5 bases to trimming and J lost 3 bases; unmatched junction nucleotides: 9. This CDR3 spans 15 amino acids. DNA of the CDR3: TGCGCCAGCAGGGACTGGACAGGGAAGGACTATGGCTACACCTTC. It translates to CASRDWTGKDYGYTF.

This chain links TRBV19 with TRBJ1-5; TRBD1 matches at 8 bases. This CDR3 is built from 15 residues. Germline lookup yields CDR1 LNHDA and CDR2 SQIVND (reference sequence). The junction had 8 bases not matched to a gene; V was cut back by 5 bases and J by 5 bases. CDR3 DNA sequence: TGTGCCAGTAGTGGAACTCAGGGGGCCTATCAGCCCCAGCATTTT. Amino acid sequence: CASSGTQGAYQPQHF.

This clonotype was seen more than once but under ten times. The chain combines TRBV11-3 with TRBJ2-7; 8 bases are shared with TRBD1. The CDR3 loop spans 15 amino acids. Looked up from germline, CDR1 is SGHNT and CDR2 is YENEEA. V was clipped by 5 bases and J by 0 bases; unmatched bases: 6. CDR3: CASSLWTGNSYEQYF. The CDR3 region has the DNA TGTGCCAGCAGCCTATGGACAGGGAACTCCTACGAGCAGTACTTC.

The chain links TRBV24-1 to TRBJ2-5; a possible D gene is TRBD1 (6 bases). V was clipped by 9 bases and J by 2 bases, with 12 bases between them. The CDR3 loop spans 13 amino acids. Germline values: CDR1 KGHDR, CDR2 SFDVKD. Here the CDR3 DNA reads TGTGCCACCGGTGCCAGGGGACAAGAGACCCAGTACTTC. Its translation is CATGARGQETQYF.

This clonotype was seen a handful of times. The CDR3 loop reads CAPRKGAETGELFF. For the CDR3, the DNA is TGTGCCCCGAGAAAGGGGGCAGAAACCGGGGAGCTGTTTTTT. The rearrangement links TRBV24-1 to TRBJ2-2; 7 nucleotides match TRBD1. In germline, CDR1 is KGHDR, CDR2 SFDVKD. The CDR3 is 14 residues long. The ends lost 12 bases at V and 5 bases at J; junction bases unmatched: 11.

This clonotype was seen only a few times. The CDR3 DNA is TGCAGTGCTATTCCGCCGGGGACAGTAACTGAAGCTTTCTTT. It yields the protein CSAIPPGTVTEAFF. The chain has TRBV20-1 and TRBJ1-1; 7 bases map to TRBD1. Germline V gene sequence: CDR1 DFQATT, CDR2 SNEGSKA (reference sequence). The CDR3 consists of 14 residues. The J segment lost 5 bases and the V segment lost 4 bases, leaving 10 bases of the junction unmatched.

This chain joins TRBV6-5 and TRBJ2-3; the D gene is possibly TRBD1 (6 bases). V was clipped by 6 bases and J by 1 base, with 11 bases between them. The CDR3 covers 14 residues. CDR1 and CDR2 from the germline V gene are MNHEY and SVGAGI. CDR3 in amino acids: CASSPGHRTDTQYF. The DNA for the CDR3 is TGTGCCAGCAGCCCGGGACACCGCACAGATACGCAGTATTTT.

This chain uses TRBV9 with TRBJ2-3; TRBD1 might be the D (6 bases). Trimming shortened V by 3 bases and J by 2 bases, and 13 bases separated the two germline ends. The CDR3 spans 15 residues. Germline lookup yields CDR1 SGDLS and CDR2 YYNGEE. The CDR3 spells CASSARDTNTDTQYF. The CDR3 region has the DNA TGTGCCAGCAGCGCCCGGGACACAAACACAGATACGCAGTATTTT.